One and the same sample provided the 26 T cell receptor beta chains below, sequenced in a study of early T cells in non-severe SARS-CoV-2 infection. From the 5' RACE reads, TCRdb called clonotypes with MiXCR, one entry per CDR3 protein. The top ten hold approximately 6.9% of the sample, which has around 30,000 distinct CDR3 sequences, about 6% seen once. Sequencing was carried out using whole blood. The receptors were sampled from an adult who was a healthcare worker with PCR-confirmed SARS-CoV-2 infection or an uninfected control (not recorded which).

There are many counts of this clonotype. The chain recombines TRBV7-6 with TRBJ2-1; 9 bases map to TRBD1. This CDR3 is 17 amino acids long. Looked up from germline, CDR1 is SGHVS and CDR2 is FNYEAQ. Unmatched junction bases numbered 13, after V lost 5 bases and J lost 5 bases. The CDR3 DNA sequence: TGTGCCAGCAGCCGACCCGGTAACAGGGGGCGGAACAATGAGCAGTTCTTC. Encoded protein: CASSRPGNRGRNNEQFF.

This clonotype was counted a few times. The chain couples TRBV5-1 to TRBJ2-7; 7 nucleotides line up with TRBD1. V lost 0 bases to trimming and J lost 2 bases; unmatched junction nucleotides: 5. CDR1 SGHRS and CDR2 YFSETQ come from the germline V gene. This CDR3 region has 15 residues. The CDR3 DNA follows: TGCGCCAGCAGCTTGGGGGACAGCGTAACCTACGAGCAGTACTTC. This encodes CASSLGDSVTYEQYF.

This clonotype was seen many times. The CDR3, as DNA: TGCGCCAGCAGCTTGGGCAATTCACCCCTCCACTTT. Protein: CASSLGNSPLHF. V gene TRBV5-1 combines with J gene TRBJ1-6; no clear D gene. Trimming removed 0 bases from V and 7 bases from J, with 2 bases in between. From germline, CDR1 is SGHRS and CDR2 YFSETQ. CDR3 length: 12 amino acids.

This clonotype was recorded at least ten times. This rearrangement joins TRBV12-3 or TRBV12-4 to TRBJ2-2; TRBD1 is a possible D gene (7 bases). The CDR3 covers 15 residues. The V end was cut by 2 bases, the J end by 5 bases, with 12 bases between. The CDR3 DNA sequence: TGTGCCAGCAGTTTATGGCAGGGGGGTACCGGGGAGCTGTTTTTT. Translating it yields CASSLWQGGTGELFF.

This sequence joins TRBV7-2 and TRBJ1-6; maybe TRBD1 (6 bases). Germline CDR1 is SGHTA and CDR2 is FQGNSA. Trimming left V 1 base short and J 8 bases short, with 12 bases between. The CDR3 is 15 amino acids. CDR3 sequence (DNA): TGTGCCAGCAGCTTAGAGGGGGACTCCGATTCACCCCTCCACTTT. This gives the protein CASSLEGDSDSPLHF. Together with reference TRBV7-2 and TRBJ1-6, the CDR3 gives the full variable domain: GAGVSQSPSNKVTEKGKDVELRCDPISGHTALYWYRQSLGQGLEFLIYFQGNSAPDKSGLPSDRFSAERTGGSVSTLTIQRTQQEDSAVYLCASSLEGDSDSPLHFGNGTRLTVT.

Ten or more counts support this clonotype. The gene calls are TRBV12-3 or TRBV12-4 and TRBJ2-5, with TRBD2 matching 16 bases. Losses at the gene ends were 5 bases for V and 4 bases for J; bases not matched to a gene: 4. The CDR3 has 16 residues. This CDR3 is CASSPGLAGGRETQYF. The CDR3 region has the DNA TGTGCCAGCAGTCCGGGACTAGCGGGGGGGCGAGAGACCCAGTACTTC.

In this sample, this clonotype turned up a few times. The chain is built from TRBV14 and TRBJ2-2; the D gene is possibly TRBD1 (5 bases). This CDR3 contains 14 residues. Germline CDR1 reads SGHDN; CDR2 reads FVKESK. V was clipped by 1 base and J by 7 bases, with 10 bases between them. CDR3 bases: TGTGCCAGCAGCCAAGCCAGGGAAGTCGGGGAGCTGTTTTTT. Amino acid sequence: CASSQAREVGELFF. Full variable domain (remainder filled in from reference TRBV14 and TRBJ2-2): EAGVTQFPSHSVIEKGQTVTLRCDPISGHDNLYWYRRVMGKEIKFLLHFVKESKQDESGMPNNRFLAERTGGTYSTLKVQPAELEDSGVYFCASSQAREVGELFFGEGSRLTVL.

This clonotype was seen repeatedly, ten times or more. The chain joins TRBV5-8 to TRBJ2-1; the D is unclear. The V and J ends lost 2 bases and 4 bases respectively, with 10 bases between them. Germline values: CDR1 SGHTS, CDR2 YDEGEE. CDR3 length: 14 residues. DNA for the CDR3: TGTGCCAGCAGCTTTTATCGACGGTACAATGAGCAGTTCTTC. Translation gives CASSFYRRYNEQFF.

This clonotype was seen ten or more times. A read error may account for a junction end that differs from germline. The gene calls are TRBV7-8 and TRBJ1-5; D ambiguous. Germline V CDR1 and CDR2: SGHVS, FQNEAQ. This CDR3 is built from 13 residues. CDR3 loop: CASSLAASQPQHF. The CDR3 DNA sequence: TGTGCCAGCAGCCTAGCAGCTAGTCAGCCCCAGCATTTT.

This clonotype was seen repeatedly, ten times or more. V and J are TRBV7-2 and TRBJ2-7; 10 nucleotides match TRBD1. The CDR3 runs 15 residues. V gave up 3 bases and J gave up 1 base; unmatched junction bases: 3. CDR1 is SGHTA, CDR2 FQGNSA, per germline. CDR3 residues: CASSLGQGKSYEQYF. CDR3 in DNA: TGTGCCAGCAGCTTGGGACAGGGGAAGTCCTACGAGCAGTACTTC.

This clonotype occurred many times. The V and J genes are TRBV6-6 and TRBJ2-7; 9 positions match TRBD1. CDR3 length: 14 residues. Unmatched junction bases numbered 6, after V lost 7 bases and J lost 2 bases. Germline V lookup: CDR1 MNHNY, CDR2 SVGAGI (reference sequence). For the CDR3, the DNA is TGTGCCAGCACTTGGGACAGGGCCGCCTACGAGCAGTACTTC. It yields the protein CASTWDRAAYEQYF.

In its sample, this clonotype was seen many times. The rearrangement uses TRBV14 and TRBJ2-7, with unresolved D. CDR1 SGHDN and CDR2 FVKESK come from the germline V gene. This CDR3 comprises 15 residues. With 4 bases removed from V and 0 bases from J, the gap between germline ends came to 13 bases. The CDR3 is CASSRTDTNSYEQYF. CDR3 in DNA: TGTGCCAGCAGCCGTACCGACACCAACTCCTACGAGCAGTACTTC.

CDR3 amino acids: CASSQRTEEKLFF. CDR3 DNA: TGTGCCAGCAGCCAGAGGACAGAAGAAAAACTGTTTTTT. The chain has TRBV3-1 and TRBJ1-4, with a possible D match to TRBD1 (6 bases). CDR3 length: 13 residues. CDR1 and CDR2 from the germline V gene are LGHDT and YNNKEL (reference sequence). V was cut by 3 bases and J by 8 bases, with 10 bases left in between.

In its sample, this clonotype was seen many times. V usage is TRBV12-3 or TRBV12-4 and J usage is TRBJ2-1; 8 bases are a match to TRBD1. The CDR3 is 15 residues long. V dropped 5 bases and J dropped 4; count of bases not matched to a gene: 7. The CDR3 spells CASSPDRGSYNEQFF. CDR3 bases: TGTGCCAGCAGTCCCGACAGGGGATCTTACAATGAGCAGTTCTTC.

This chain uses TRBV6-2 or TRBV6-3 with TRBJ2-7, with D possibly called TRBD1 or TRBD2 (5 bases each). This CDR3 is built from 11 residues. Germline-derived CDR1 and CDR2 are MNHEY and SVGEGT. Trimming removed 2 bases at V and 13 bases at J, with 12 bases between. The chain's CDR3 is CASSYGGGSYF. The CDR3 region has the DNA TGTGCCAGCAGTTACGGTGGGGGATCCTACTTC.

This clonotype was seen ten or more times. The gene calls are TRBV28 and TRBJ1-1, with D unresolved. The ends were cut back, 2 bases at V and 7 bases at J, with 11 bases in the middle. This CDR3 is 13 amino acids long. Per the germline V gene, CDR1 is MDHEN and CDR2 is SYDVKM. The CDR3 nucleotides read TGTGCCAGCAGTTTAGGCAGCATAGGTGAAGCTTTCTTT. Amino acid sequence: CASSLGSIGEAFF.

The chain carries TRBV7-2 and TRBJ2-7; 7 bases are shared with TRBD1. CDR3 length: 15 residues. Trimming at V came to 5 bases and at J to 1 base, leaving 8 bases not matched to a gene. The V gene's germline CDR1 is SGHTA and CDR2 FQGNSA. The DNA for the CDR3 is TGTGCCAGCAGCAAGCAACCGGGACAGTCCTACGAGCAGTACTTC. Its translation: CASSKQPGQSYEQYF.

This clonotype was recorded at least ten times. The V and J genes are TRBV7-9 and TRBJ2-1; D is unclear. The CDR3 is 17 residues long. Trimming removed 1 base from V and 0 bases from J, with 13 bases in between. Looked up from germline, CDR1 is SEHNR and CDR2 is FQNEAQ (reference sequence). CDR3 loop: CASSLVETASSYNEQFF. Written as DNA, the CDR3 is TGTGCCAGCAGCTTAGTAGAGACCGCAAGCTCCTACAATGAGCAGTTCTTC.

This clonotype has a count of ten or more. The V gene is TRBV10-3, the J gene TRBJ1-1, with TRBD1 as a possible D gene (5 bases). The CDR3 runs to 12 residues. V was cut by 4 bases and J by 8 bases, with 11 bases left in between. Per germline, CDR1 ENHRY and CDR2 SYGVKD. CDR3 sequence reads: CAISGGVREAFF. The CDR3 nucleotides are TGTGCCATCAGTGGGGGGGTTAGGGAAGCTTTCTTT.

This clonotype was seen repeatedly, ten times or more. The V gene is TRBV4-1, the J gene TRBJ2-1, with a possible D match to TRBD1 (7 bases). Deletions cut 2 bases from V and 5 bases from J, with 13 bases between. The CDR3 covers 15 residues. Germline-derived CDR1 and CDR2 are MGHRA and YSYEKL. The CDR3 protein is CASSQKGGGNNEQFF. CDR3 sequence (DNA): TGCGCCAGCAGCCAAAAAGGGGGCGGGAACAATGAGCAGTTCTTC.

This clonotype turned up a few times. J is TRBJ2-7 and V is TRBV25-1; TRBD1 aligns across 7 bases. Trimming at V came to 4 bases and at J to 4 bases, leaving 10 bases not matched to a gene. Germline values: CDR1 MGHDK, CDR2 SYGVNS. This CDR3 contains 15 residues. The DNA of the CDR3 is TGTGCCAGCAGTGGATTCAGGGGGACGCCTTACGAGCAGTACTTC. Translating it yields CASSGFRGTPYEQYF.

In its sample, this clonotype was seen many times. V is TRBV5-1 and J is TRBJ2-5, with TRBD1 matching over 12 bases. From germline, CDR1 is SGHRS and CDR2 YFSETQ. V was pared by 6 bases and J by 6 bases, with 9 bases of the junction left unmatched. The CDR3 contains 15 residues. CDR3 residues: CASISGTGGKKTQYF. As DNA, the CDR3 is TGCGCCAGCATATCCGGGACAGGGGGCAAAAAGACCCAGTACTTC.

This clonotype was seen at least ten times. CDR3 region: CASSDAGQGLAGANVLTF. In DNA, the CDR3 is TGTGCCAGCAGCGATGCGGGACAGGGGCTCGCTGGGGCCAACGTCCTGACTTTC. V usage is TRBV28 and J usage is TRBJ2-6; 10 nucleotides line up with TRBD1. The germline gives CDR1 MDHEN, CDR2 SYDVKM. The CDR3 covers 18 residues. With 6 bases clipped from V and 2 bases from J, the junction kept 10 bases outside the gene matches.

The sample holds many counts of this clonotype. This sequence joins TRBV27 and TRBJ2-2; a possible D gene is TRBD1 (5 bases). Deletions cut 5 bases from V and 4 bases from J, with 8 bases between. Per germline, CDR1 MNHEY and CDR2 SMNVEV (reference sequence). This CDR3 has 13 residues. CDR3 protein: CASSPQGTGELFF. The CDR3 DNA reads TGTGCCAGCAGTCCCCAGGGCACCGGGGAGCTGTTTTTT.

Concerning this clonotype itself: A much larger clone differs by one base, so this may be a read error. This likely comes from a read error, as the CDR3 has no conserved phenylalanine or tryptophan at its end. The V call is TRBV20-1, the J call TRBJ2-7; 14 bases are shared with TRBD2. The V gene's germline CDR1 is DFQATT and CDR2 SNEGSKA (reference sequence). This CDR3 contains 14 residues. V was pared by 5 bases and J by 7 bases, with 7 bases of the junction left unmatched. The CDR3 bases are TGCAGTGCTCCCGGGACTAGCGGGGGCGGGGAGCAGTACTCC. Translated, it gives CSAPGTSGGGEQYS.

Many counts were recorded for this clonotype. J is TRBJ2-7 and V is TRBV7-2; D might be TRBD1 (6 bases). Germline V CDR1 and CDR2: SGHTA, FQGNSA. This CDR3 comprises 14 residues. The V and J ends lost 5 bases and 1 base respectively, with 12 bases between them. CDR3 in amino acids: CASSPYRASYEQYF. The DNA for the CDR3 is TGTGCCAGCAGCCCCTACAGGGCTTCCTACGAGCAGTACTTC.